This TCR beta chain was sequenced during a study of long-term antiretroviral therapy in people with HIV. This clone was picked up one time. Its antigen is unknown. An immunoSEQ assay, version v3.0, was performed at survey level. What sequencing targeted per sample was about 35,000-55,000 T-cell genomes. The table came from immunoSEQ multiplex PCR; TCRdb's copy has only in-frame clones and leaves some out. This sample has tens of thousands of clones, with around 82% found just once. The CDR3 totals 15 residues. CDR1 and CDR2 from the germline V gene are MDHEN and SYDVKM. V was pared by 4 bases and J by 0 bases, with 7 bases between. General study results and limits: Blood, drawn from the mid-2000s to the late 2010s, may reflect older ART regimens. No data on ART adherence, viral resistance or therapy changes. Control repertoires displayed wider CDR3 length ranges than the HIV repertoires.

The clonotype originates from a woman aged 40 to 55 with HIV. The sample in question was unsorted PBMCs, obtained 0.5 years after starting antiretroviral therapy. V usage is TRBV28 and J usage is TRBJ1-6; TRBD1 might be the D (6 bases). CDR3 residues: CASSWDNSYNSPLHF. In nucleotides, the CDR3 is TGTGCCAGCAGTTGGGACAACTCCTATAATTCACCCCTCCACTTT.